A single T cell receptor (beta chain) is shown here with its context. In the source study's methods: Using reference gene primer amplification, nucleated cell counts were estimated. Some clones are missing from TCRdb's copy, which holds only in-frame ones; the method was immunoSEQ multiplex PCR. The V and J calls and clone size were taken over from that table, and D and trimming were inferred from the DNA. The repertoire holds about 400,000 clones, with about 89% as singletons. This specimen comes from a study of blood T cell repertoires in COVID-19. Overall study: Italy, Spain and the United States were the sources of the convalescent and acute COVID-19 samples. T cells, B-cell-depleted T cells, or PBMCs provided the cDNA or gDNA that served as material.

The V and J ends lost 5 bases and 5 bases, in that order; junction bases with no gene match: 12. The V gene's germline CDR1 is KGHSH and CDR2 LQKENI. The CDR3 length is 17 residues. Sequencing was done on a sample of peripheral blood. The origin of this receptor is a man in his forties or fifties with acute or convalescent COVID-19. This rearrangement joins TRBV18 to TRBJ1-5; 10 bases align to TRBD1. The CDR3 loop reads CASSDDRGLDTDQPQHF. The CDR3 DNA reads as TGTGCCAGCTCAGATGACAGGGGGCTCGATACAGATCAGCCCCAGCATTTT.